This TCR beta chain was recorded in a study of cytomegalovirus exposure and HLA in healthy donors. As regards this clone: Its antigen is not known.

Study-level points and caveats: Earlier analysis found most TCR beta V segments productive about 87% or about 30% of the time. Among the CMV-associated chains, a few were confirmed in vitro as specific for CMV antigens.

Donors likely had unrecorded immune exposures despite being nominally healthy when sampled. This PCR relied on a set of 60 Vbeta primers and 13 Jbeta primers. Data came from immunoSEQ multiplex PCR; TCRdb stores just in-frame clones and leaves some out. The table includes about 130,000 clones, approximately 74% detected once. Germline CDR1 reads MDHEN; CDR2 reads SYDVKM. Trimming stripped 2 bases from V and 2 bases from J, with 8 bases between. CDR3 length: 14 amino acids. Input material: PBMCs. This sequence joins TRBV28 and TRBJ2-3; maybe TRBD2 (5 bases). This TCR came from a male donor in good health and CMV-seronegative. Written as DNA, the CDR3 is TGTGCCAGCAGTTTAGGAGGTTACACAGATACGCAGTATTTT. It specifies CASSLGGYTDTQYF. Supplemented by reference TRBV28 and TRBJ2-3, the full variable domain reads DVKVTQSSRYLVKRTGEKVFLECVQDMDHENMFWYRQDPGLGLRLIYFSYDVKMKEKGDIPEGYSVSREKKERFSLILESASTNQTSMYLCASSLGGYTDTQYFGPGTRLTVL.